This entry is about one TCR beta chain. The sample originates from a study of a mutant IDH1 vaccine in newly diagnosed glioma. Study summary: Previous treatment comprised radiotherapy, temozolomide, or both, mostly both.

TCRdb keeps only in-frame clones here, not all; method: immunoSEQ multiplex PCR. The sample yields approximately 20,000 clones, approximately 85% seen once. In germline, CDR1 is SQVTM, CDR2 ANQGSEA. This CDR3 comprises 14 residues. V shed 6 bases and J shed 5 bases, with 20 bases lying between them. Time point of the sample: baseline, week 1 (first vaccination visit). Treatment noted: pre-vaccination baseline after standard-of-care therapy. Each astrocytoma in the donors was new, WHO grade 3 or 4, IDH1-mutant and ATRX-lost. The sequence was collected from a man aged 40-50 years with glioma. This material consisted of PBMCs, taken from a glioma patient treated with radiotherapy, temozolomide or both. The chain links TRBV29-1 to TRBJ2-7; maybe TRBD2 (6 bases). CDR3 residues: CSVNAEGFTHEQYF. The CDR3 DNA reads as TGCAGCGTGAACGCGGAGGGTTTTACCCACGAGCAGTACTTC.